Shown below are 25 T cell receptor beta chains from a single sample sequenced in a study of tissue-resident memory T cells in lung cancer. TCR sequencing libraries incorporated unique molecular identifiers. TCRdb reprocessed the reads via MiXCR and lists one record per CDR3 protein. The repertoire includes about 190 distinct CDR3 sequences, 8.8% of them detected once, and about 46% sits in the top ten. The CD8+ T cells were FACS-sorted according to CD103 expression. The specimen sequenced was CD103- CD8+ T cells from lung tumor tissue. The receptors originated from a human donor with treatment-naive lung cancer (subtype not recorded).

This clonotype is large. The chain links TRBV7-9 to TRBJ2-5; maybe TRBD2 (5 bases). Germline CDR1 and CDR2: SEHNR and FQNEAQ (reference sequence). The CDR3 has 16 amino acids. V dropped 3 bases and J dropped 4 bases, with 18 bases sitting between them. This CDR3 reads CASSLPPVDRGETQYF. As DNA, the CDR3 is TGTGCCAGCAGCTTGCCGCCCGTGGACCGGGGAGAGACCCAGTACTTC.

The rearrangement uses TRBV7-2 and TRBJ2-3; D is perhaps TRBD1 (6 bases). The germline V and J ends were trimmed by 3 bases and 1 base, with 14 bases remaining between them. This CDR3 comprises 16 residues. Germline V gene sequence: CDR1 SGHTA, CDR2 FQGNSA. The CDR3: CASSLVVRGGTDTQYF. The CDR3 bases are TGTGCCAGCAGCTTGGTCGTCAGGGGCGGCACAGATACGCAGTATTTT.

V and J are TRBV14 and TRBJ2-7; unclear D gene. This CDR3 has 13 residues. Trimming removed 6 bases from V and 6 bases from J, with 15 bases in between. The germline V gene has CDR1 SGHDN and CDR2 FVKESK. The CDR3 coding sequence is TGTGCCAGCAGTCTACAATCAACTTCCGAGCAGTACTTC. Translating it yields CASSLQSTSEQYF.

This clonotype rates as large. The chain recombines TRBV4-1 with TRBJ2-1, with D perhaps TRBD1 (5 bases). V dropped 0 bases and J dropped 6 bases, with 9 bases sitting between them. The V gene's germline CDR1 is MGHRA and CDR2 YSYEKL. The CDR3 extends over 14 amino acids. CDR3 nucleotide sequence: TGCGCCAGCAGCCAAGATCTAAGGGGCAATGAGCAGTTCTTC. Protein sequence: CASSQDLRGNEQFF.

The V gene is TRBV7-8, the J gene TRBJ2-7; 7 nucleotides match TRBD2. The CDR3 is made up of 15 amino acids. Germline V gene sequence: CDR1 SGHVS, CDR2 FQNEAQ. V dropped 5 bases and J dropped 4; count of bases not matched to a gene: 11. DNA for the CDR3: TGTGCCAGCAGCGTTGGTCCTAGCGGTGTATACGAGCAGTACTTC. It translates to CASSVGPSGVYEQYF.

This clonotype is large by share. The J gene is TRBJ2-1, the V gene TRBV7-6, with TRBD2 identical over 10 bases. After removal of 5 bases from V and 7 bases from J, the junction contained 11 bases not matched to a gene. The CDR3 is 16 residues long. The germline V gene encodes CDR1 SGHVS and CDR2 FNYEAQ. CDR3 in DNA: TGTGCCAGCAGCCCGCAGCGGGGGGGGACCGGGAATGAGCAGTTCTTC. Translated, it gives CASSPQRGGTGNEQFF.

Judged by abundance, this clonotype is large. The rearrangement uses TRBV7-2 and TRBJ2-3; no firm D call. The CDR3 covers 14 residues. Trimming stripped 7 bases from V and 0 bases from J, with 11 bases between. Germline CDR1 SGHTA, CDR2 FQGNSA. The CDR3 sequence is CASTNIHSTDTQYF. The CDR3 DNA sequence: TGTGCCAGCACCAACATACACAGCACAGATACGCAGTATTTT.

By sample share, this clonotype is medium-sized. This sequence joins TRBV3-1 and TRBJ2-1; D is ambiguous. V was pared by 1 base and J by 6 bases, with 7 bases between. Germline assignment: CDR1 LGHDT and CDR2 YNNKEL (reference sequence). The CDR3 extends over 13 amino acids. The CDR3: CASSQVGSNEQFF. Written as DNA, the CDR3 is TGTGCCAGCAGCCAAGTTGGATCCAATGAGCAGTTCTTC.

This clonotype is large. The V and J genes are TRBV29-1 and TRBJ2-5, with unresolved D. Germline-derived CDR1 and CDR2 are SQVTM and ANQGSEA. The V and J ends lost 3 bases and 5 bases respectively, with 10 bases between them. This CDR3 comprises 12 residues. CDR3 sequence: CSVDRTGETQYF. The CDR3 DNA follows: TGCAGCGTTGACCGGACCGGCGAGACCCAGTACTTC. Supplemented by reference TRBV29-1 and TRBJ2-5, the full variable domain reads SAVISQKPSRDICQRGTSLTIQCQVDSQVTMMFWYRQQPGQSLTLIATANQGSEATYESGFVIDKFPISRPNLTFSTLTVSNMSPEDSSIYLCSVDRTGETQYFGPGTRLLVL.

This clonotype is categorized as hyperexpanded. The chain recombines TRBV2 with TRBJ2-2; D is ambiguous. This CDR3 has 15 residues. Trimming removed 1 base at V and 6 bases at J, with 12 bases between. Germline values: CDR1 SNHLY, CDR2 FYNNEI. In DNA, the CDR3 is TGTGCCAGCAGTGAAGGGCAACTTGCACCCGGGGAGCTGTTTTTT. Amino acids: CASSEGQLAPGELFF.

This clonotype has a handful of counts. V gene TRBV27 combines with J gene TRBJ2-3; the match to TRBD2 covers 11 bases. The junction had 19 bases not matched to a gene; V was cut back by 11 bases and J by 6 bases. CDR3 length: 17 residues. Germline CDR1 and CDR2: MNHEY and SMNVEV (reference sequence). The CDR3 coding sequence is TGTGCCGCCAAGGGAGCTAGCGGGGGGCCATTCGTCGATACGCAGTATTTT. Translated: CAAKGASGGPFVDTQYF.

This clonotype was seen just once. A clone one base away is much larger, so this may be a read error. The V and J genes are TRBV11-2 and TRBJ2-3; D tentatively reads TRBD1 or TRBD2 (5 bases each). Germline V lookup: CDR1 SGHAT, CDR2 FQNNGV. The CDR3 totals 15 residues. The CDR3 loop is CASSLIPGATDMQYF. In nucleotides, the CDR3 is TGTGCCAGCAGCCTGATCCCCGGGGCCACAGATATGCAGTATTTT.

This clonotype is categorized as large. V and J are TRBV5-1 and TRBJ2-6; D call uncertain. CDR3 size: 12 residues. In germline, CDR1 is SGHRS, CDR2 YFSETQ. Trimming took off 5 bases at V and 6 bases at J, with 6 bases between the two ends. CDR3 nucleotide sequence: TGCGCCAGCAGTCTTGAGGCCAACGTCCTGACTTTC. Its translation: CASSLEANVLTF.

In this sample, this clonotype is large (0.1 to 1%). V usage is TRBV27 and J usage is TRBJ2-2; 9 bases are a match to TRBD2. After removal of 3 bases from V and 1 base from J, the junction contained 12 bases not matched to a gene. Germline CDR1 MNHEY, CDR2 SMNVEV (reference sequence). There are 19 residues in the CDR3. Written as DNA, the CDR3 is TGTGCCAGCAGTTTGGGGCTAGGGCGGGGGGGCTTGAACACCGGGGAGCTGTTTTTT. The encoded protein is CASSLGLGRGGLNTGELFF.

This clonotype turned up a few times. The V call is TRBV9, the J call TRBJ1-2, with TRBD1 identical over 8 bases. With V trimmed by 4 bases and J by 8 bases, 16 bases remained unmatched. Germline V gives CDR1 SGDLS, CDR2 YYNGEE. The CDR3 extends over 16 amino acids. The DNA of the CDR3 is TGTGCCAGCAGCAACGGGACAGGCCTCCGGGCTGGGGGCTACACCTTC. It is translated as CASSNGTGLRAGGYTF.

This clonotype is judged large. The chain combines TRBV7-2 with TRBJ2-3; D is undetermined. The CDR3 has 12 amino acids. Trimming took off 0 bases at V and 5 bases at J, with 3 bases between the two ends. CDR1 and CDR2 (germline): SGHTA, FQGNSA. The CDR3 spells CASSLAIDTQYF. The CDR3 coding sequence is TGTGCCAGCAGCTTAGCGATAGATACGCAGTATTTT.

Judged by abundance, this clonotype is large. V gene TRBV10-3 combines with J gene TRBJ2-3; D gene ambiguous. Germline V gene sequence: CDR1 ENHRY, CDR2 SYGVKD. Trimming stripped 2 bases from V and 0 bases from J, with 6 bases between. The length of the CDR3 is 14 residues. The CDR3 nucleotides are TGTGCCATCAGTGAGGGTGTTAGCACAGATACGCAGTATTTT. As protein: CAISEGVSTDTQYF.

This clonotype qualifies as hyperexpanded. The chain couples TRBV6-2 or TRBV6-3 to TRBJ2-1, with 7 bases identical to TRBD1. V was clipped by 2 bases and J by 5 bases; unmatched bases: 3. This CDR3 spans 14 amino acids. Germline CDR1 MNHEY, CDR2 SVGEGT. This chain's CDR3 is CASSYGTANNEQFF. In DNA form, the CDR3 reads TGTGCCAGCAGTTACGGGACAGCCAACAATGAGCAGTTCTTC.

By proportion, this clonotype is hyperexpanded. The CDR3 loop reads CASSPFTSGNTGELFF. CDR3 in DNA: TGTGCCAGCAGCCCCTTTACTAGCGGGAACACCGGGGAGCTGTTTTTT. V gene TRBV27 combines with J gene TRBJ2-2; 8 nucleotides agree with TRBD2. V shed 6 bases and J 1 base; nucleotides not matched to a gene: 7. The CDR3 is 16 amino acids. Germline V lookup: CDR1 MNHEY, CDR2 SMNVEV (reference sequence).

By share, this clonotype ranks as large. The V and J genes are TRBV19 and TRBJ2-7; D might be TRBD1 (5 bases). Looked up from germline, CDR1 is LNHDA and CDR2 is SQIVND (reference sequence). Trimming removed 3 bases at V and 7 bases at J, with 13 bases between. The CDR3 sequence is 13 residues long. This CDR3 reads CASSIAIGAEQYF. The CDR3 DNA is TGTGCCAGTAGTATCGCGATTGGGGCGGAGCAGTACTTC.

V gene TRBV6-5 combines with J gene TRBJ2-1; 8 bases map to TRBD2. The V segment lost 2 bases and the J segment 6 bases; nucleotides outside the gene matches: 15. Germline loops: CDR1 MNHEY, CDR2 SVGAGI. The CDR3 loop spans 18 amino acids. This CDR3 reads CASSYAALPGLVGNEQFF. The CDR3 DNA follows: TGTGCCAGCAGTTACGCGGCTCTCCCGGGACTAGTAGGCAATGAGCAGTTCTTC.

Within the sample, this clonotype is large. J is TRBJ2-1 and V is TRBV20-1; TRBD2 aligns across 11 bases. With V trimmed by 3 bases and J by 5 bases, 6 bases remained unmatched. The CDR3 totals 15 residues. Germline V CDR1 and CDR2: DFQATT, SNEGSKA (reference sequence). CDR3 DNA sequence: TGCAGTGCTAGGAGACTAGCGGGGACCGACAATGAGCAGTTCTTC. Protein product: CSARRLAGTDNEQFF.

By share, this clonotype counts as large. The gene calls are TRBV3-1 and TRBJ2-1, with 9 bases identical to TRBD1. The germline V gene has CDR1 LGHDT and CDR2 YNNKEL (reference sequence). The CDR3 has 14 amino acids. J gave up 7 bases and V 1 base, and 2 bases lay outside the gene matches. The CDR3 loop reads CASSQGTGVNEQFF. Written as DNA, the CDR3 is TGTGCCAGCAGCCAAGGGACAGGGGTGAATGAGCAGTTCTTC.

This clonotype is termed large (0.1 to 1%). The rearrangement joins TRBV6-1 to TRBJ1-1; D ambiguous. The CDR3 is made up of 14 amino acids. Per the germline V gene, CDR1 is MNHNS and CDR2 is SASEGT. Trimming pared 4 bases from V and 3 bases from J, leaving 12 bases between. CDR3 DNA sequence: TGTGCCAGCAGTGGGGAGACCCTACACACTGAAGCTTTCTTT. Residues: CASSGETLHTEAFF.

The sample holds a few counts of this clonotype. This chain joins TRBV12-3 or TRBV12-4 and TRBJ2-7; D is perhaps TRBD1 (7 bases). CDR3 length: 15 residues. Deletions cut 3 bases from V and 2 bases from J, with 14 bases between. The CDR3 bases are TGTGCCAGCAGTTTTGGGCCCAGGGGGGCCTACGAGCAGTACTTC. Protein sequence: CASSFGPRGAYEQYF.